This TCR beta chain was sequenced during a study of blood T cell repertoires in COVID-19. Study information: The cDNA or gDNA used as material had been derived from T cells, B-cell-depleted T cells, or PBMCs.

In the original analysis: Estimates of nucleated cell counts were drawn from the amplification of reference gene primers. Clones were sequenced by immunoSEQ multiplex PCR, and TCRdb holds only the in-frame ones, with some missing. Clone size and V and J calls were adopted from that table, with D and trimming inferred from the DNA. The table has about 220,000 clones, 85% seen once. Germline CDR1 and CDR2: MNHEY and SVGEGT. The CDR3 is 14 residues long. The V and J ends lost 4 bases and 6 bases, in that order; junction bases with no gene match: 3. The sequence came from a woman in her seventies with COVID-19, enrolled during active disease. This rearrangement joins TRBV6-2 or TRBV6-3 to TRBJ2-1; 10 positions match TRBD2. Sequenced: peripheral blood. The CDR3 sequence: CASSWLAGVNEQFF. The CDR3 DNA reads as TGTGCCAGCAGTTGGCTAGCGGGAGTCAATGAGCAGTTCTTC.